This TCR beta chain was sequenced in a study of shared clonotypes between healthy human individuals. Points from the study as a whole: Sequencing of the sorted subsets was shown by rarefaction to be incomplete despite large depth. A reduction in generation probabilities was seen for non-shared clonotypes relative to those shared by all four donors.

Naive CD8 cells were CD45RO-negative, positively selected for CCR7, excluding terminally differentiated effector memory CD45RA+ cells. Replicate PCRs for sorted subsets used about 200 ng DNA; this equaled tens of thousands of T cell genomes. Only in-frame clones appear in the TCRdb table, and some are missing; sequencing was by immunoSEQ multiplex PCR. The sample yields about 2,200,000 clones, more than 85% seen once. Comment on this clone: The target antigen is unknown.

The specimen was naive CD8+ T cells from PBMCs. The receptor comes from a man between 18 and 29 years old in good health. Some clones in this sample may be carry-over from other donors' samples.

The DNA of the CDR3 is TGTGCCAGCAGTATTTTTACTAGCGGGAGTCTGCCGGCAGATACGCAGTATTTT. Its protein is CASSIFTSGSLPADTQYF. This chain links TRBV7-9 with TRBJ2-3; 11 positions agree with TRBD2. Germline trimming cut 6 bases from V and 4 bases from J; bases unmatched to any gene: 15. The CDR3 extends over 18 amino acids. In germline, CDR1 is SEHNR, CDR2 FQNEAQ (reference sequence).